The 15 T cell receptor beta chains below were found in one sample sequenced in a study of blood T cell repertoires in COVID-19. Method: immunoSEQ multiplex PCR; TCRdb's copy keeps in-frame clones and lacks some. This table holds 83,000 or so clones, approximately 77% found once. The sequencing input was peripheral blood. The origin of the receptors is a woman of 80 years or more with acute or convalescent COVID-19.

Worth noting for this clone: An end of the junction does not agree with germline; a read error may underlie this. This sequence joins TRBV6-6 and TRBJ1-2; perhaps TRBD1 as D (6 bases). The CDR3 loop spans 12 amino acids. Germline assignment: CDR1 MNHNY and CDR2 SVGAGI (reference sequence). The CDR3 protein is CASSYPQRQVRF. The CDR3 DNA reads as TGTGCCAGCAGTTACCCCCAGAGACAGGTCCGCTTC.

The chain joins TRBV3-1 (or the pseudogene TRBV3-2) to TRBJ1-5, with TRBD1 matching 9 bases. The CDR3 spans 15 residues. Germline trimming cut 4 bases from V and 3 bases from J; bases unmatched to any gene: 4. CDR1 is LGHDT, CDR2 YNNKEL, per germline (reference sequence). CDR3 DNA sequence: TGTGCCAGCAGCCGGACAGGGGTACCCAATCAGCCCCAGCATTTT. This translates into CASSRTGVPNQPQHF.

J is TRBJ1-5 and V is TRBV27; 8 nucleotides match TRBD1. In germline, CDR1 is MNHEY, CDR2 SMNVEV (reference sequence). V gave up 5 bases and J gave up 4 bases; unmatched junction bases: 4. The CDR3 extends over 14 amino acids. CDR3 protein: CASSPDRGNQPQHF. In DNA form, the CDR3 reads TGTGCCAGCAGTCCAGACAGGGGTAATCAGCCCCAGCATTTT.

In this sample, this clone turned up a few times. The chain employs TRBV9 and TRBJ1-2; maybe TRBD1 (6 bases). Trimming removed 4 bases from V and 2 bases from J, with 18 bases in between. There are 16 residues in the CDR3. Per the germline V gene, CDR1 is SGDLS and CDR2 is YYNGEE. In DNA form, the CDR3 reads TGTGCCAGCAGCAGGACCAGGGGAAATTCGAACTATGGCTACACCTTC. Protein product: CASSRTRGNSNYGYTF.

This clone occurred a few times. CDR3 amino acids: CASSHFEGVGEKLFF. For the CDR3, the DNA is TGCGCCAGCAGCCACTTCGAAGGGGTCGGTGAAAAACTGTTTTTT. The chain has TRBV4-3 and TRBJ1-4; perhaps TRBD1 as D (5 bases). Trimming pared 3 bases from V and 7 bases from J, leaving 15 bases between. The germline gives CDR1 LGHNA, CDR2 YSLEER. The CDR3 has 15 residues.

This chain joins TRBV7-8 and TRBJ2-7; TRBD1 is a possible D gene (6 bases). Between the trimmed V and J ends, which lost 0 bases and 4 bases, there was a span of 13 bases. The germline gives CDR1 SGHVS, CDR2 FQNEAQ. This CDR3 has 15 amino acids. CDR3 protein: CASSLAPGAWYEQYF. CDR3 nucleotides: TGTGCCAGCAGCTTAGCGCCAGGGGCTTGGTACGAGCAGTACTTC.

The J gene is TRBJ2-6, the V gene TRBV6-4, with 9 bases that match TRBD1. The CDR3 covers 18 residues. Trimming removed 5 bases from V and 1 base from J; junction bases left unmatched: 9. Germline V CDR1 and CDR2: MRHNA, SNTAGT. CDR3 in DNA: TGTGCCAGCAGTCCCCCGGGACAGGGACAGTCTGGGGCCAACGTCCTGACTTTC. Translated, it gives CASSPPGQGQSGANVLTF.

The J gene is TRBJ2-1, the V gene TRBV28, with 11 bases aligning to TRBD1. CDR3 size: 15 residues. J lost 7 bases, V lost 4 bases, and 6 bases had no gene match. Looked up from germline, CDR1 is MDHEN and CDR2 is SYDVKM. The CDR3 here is CASSSGQGAGNEQFF. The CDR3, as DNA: TGTGCCAGCAGTTCAGGACAGGGGGCAGGGAATGAGCAGTTCTTC.

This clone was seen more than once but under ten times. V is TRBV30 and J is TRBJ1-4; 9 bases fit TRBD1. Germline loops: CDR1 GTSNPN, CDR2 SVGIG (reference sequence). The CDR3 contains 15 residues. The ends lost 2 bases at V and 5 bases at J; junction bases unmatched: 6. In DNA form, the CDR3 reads TGTGCCTGGAGTCCGCAAGACAGGGGGAATGAAAAACTGTTTTTT. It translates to CAWSPQDRGNEKLFF.

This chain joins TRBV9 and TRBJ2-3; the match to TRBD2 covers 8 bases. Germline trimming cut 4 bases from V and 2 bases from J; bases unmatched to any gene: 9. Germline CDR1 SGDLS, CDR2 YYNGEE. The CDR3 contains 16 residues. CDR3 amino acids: CASSSLAGITTDTQYF. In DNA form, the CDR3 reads TGTGCCAGCAGCTCCTTAGCGGGGATTACCACAGATACGCAGTATTTT.

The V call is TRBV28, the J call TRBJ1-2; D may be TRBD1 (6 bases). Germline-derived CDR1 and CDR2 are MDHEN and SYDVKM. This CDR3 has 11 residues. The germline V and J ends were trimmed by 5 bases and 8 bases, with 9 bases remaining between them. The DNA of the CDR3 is TGTGCCAGCAGTGGGGGCCGAGGCTACACCTTC. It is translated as CASSGGRGYTF.

CDR3 region: CASSLGTGQGQWGYTF. Written as DNA, the CDR3 is TGCGCCAGCAGCTTGGGAACGGGACAGGGACAATGGGGCTACACCTTC. V gene TRBV5-1 combines with J gene TRBJ1-2; 9 nucleotides agree with TRBD1. CDR3 length: 16 residues. Germline-derived CDR1 and CDR2 are SGHRS and YFSETQ. Trimming at V came to 0 bases and at J to 8 bases, leaving 11 bases not matched to a gene. The full variable domain, with the rest looked up from reference TRBV5-1 and TRBJ1-2, is KAGVTQTPRYLIKTRGQQVTLSCSPISGHRSVSWYQQTPGQGLQFLFEYFSETQRNKGNFPGRFSGRQFSNSRSEMNVSTLELGDSALYLCASSLGTGQGQWGYTFGSGTRLTVV.

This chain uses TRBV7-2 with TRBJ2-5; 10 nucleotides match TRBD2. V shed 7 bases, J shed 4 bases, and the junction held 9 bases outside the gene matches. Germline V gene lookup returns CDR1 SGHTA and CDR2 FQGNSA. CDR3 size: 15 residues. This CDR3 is CASTELAGHLETQYF. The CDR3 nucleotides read TGTGCCAGCACAGAACTAGCGGGGCATTTAGAGACCCAGTACTTC.

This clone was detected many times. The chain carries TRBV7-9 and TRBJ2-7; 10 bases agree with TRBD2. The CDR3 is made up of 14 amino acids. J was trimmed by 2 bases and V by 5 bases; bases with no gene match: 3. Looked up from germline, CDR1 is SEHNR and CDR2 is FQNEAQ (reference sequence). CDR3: CASSPGLATYEQYF. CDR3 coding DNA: TGTGCCAGCAGCCCGGGACTAGCGACCTACGAGCAGTACTTC.

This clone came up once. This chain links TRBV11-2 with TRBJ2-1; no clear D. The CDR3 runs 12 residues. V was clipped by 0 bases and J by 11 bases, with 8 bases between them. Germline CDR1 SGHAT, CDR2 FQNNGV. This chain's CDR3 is CASSLESPQQFF. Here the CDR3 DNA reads TGTGCCAGCAGCTTAGAGAGCCCACAGCAGTTCTTC. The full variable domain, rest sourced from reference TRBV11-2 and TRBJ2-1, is EAGVAQSPRYKIIEKRQSVAFWCNPISGHATLYWYQQILGQGPKLLIQFQNNGVVDDSQLPKDRFSAERLKGVDSTLKIQPAKLEDSAVYLCASSLESPQQFFGPGTRLTVL.